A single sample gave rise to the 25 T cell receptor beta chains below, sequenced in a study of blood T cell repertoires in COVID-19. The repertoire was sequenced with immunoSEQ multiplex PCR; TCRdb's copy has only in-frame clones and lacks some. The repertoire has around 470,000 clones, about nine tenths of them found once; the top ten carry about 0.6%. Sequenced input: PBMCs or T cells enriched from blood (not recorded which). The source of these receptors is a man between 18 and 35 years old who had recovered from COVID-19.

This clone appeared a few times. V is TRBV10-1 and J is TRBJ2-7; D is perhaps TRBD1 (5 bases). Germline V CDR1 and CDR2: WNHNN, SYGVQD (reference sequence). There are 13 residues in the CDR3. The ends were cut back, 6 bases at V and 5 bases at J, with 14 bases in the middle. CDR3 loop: CASRARVTDEQYF. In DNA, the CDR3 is TGCGCCAGCAGGGCCAGGGTAACGGACGAGCAGTACTTC.

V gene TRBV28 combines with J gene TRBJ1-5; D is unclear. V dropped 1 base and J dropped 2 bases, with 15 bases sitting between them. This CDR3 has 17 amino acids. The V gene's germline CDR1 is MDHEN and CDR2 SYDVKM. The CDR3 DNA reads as TGTGCCAGCAGTTTATATCCCTCAGGTCTTGGCAATCAGCCCCAGCATTTT. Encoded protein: CASSLYPSGLGNQPQHF.

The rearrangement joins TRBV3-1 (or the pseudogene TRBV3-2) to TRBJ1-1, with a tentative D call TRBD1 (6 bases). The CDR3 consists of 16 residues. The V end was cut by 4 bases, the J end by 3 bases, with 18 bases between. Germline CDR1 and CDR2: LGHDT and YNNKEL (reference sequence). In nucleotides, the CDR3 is TGTGCCAGCAGCCCCTTAACAGGGATTATGGACACTGAAGCTTTCTTT. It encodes CASSPLTGIMDTEAFF.

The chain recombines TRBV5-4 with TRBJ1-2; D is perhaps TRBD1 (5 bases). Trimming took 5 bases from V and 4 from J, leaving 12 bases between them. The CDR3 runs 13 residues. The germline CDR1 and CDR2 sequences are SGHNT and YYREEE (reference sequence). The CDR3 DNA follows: TGTGCCAGCAGGACTCAGGGTTCCTATGGCTACACCTTC. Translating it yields CASRTQGSYGYTF.

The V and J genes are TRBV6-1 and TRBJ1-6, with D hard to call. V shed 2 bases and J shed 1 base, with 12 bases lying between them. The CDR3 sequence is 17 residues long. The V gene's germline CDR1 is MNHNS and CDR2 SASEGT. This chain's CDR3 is CASSELGRLSYNSPLHF. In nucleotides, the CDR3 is TGTGCCAGCAGTGAATTGGGCAGGCTGTCCTATAATTCACCCCTCCACTTT.

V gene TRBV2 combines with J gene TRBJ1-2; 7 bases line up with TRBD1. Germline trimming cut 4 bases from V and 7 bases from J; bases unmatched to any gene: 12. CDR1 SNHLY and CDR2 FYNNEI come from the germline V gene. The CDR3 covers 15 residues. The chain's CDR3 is CASSVANRGSGGYTF. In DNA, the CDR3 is TGTGCCAGCAGTGTTGCGAACAGGGGTAGTGGTGGCTACACCTTC.

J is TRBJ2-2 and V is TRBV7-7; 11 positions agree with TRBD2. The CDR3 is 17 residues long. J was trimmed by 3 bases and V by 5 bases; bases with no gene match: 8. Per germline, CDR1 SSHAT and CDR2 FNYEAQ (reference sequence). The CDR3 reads CASSPGLAEADTGELFF. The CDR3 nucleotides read TGTGCCAGCAGCCCGGGACTAGCGGAGGCGGACACCGGGGAGCTGTTTTTT.

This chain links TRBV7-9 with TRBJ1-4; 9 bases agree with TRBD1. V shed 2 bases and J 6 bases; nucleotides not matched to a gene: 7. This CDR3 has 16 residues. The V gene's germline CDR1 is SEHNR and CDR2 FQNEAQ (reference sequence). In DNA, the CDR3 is TGTGCCAGCAGCTTACTTCCGGGACAGGGCTATGAAAAACTGTTTTTT. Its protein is CASSLLPGQGYEKLFF.

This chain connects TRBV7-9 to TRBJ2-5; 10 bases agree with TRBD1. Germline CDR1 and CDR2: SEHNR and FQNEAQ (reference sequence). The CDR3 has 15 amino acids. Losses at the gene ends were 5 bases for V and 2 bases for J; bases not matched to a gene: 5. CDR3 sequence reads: CASSPGTGAQETQYF. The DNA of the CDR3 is TGTGCCAGCAGCCCCGGGACAGGGGCTCAAGAGACCCAGTACTTC.

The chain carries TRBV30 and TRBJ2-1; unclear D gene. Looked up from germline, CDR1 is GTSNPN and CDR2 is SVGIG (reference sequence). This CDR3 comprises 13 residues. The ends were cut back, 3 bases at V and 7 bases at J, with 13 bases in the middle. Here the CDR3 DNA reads TGTGCCTGGAGGTCGAGGTACCGGAATGAGCAGTTCTTC. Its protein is CAWRSRYRNEQFF. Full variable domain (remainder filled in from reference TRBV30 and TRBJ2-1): SQTIHQWPATLVQPVGSPLSLECTVEGTSNPNLYWYRQAAGRGLQLLFYSVGIGQISSEVPQNLSASRPQDRQFILSSKKLLLSDSGFYLCAWRSRYRNEQFFGPGTRLTVL.

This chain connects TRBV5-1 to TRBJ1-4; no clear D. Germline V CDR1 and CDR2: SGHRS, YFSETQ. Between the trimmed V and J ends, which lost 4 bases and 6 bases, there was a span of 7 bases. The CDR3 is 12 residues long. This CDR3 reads CASSATDEKLFF. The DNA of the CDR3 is TGCGCCAGCAGCGCTACGGATGAAAAACTGTTTTTT.

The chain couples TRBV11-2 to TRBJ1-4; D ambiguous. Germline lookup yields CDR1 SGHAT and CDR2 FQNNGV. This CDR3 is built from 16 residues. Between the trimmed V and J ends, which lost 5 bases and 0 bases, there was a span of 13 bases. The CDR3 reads CASSPLGGSTNEKLFF. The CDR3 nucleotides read TGTGCCAGCAGCCCACTAGGTGGCTCAACTAATGAAAAACTGTTTTTT.

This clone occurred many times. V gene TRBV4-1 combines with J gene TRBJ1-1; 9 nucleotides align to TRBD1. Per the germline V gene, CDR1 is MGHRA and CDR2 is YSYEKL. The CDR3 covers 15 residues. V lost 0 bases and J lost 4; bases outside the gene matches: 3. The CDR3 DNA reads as TGCGCCAGCAGCCAAGAGTCGACAGGGGGCACTGAAGCTTTCTTT. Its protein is CASSQESTGGTEAFF.

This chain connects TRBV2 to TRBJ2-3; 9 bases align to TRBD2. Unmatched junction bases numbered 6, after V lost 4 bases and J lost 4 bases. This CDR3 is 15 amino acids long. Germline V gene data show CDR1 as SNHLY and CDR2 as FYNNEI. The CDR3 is CASSVVAGVSDTQYF. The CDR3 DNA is TGTGCCAGCAGTGTGGTAGCGGGAGTGTCAGATACGCAGTATTTT.

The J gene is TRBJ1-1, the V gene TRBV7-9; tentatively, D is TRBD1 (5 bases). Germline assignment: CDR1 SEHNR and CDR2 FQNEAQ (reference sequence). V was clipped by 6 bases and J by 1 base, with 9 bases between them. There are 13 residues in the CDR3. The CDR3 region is CASRSRENTEAFF. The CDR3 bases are TGTGCCAGCAGGAGCAGGGAGAACACTGAAGCTTTCTTT.

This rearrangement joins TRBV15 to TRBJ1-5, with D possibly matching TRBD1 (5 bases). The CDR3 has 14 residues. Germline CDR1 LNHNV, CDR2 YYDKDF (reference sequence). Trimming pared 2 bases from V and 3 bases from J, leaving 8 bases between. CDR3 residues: CATSRRGVNQPQHF. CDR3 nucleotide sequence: TGTGCCACCAGCAGACGGGGGGTCAATCAGCCCCAGCATTTT.

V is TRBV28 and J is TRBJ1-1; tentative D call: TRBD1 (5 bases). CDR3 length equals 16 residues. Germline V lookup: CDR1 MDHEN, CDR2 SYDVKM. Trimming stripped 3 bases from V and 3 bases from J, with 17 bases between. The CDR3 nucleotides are TGTGCCAGCAGTTTTGGGGGGACCTTTTTGGACACTGAAGCTTTCTTT. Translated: CASSFGGTFLDTEAFF.

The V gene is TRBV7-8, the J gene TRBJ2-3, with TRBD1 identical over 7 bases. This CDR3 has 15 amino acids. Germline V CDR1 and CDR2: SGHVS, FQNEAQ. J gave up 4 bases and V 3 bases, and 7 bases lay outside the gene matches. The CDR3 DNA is TGTGCCAGCAGCTTCAGGGGGTCTTTCGCAGATACGCAGTATTTT. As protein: CASSFRGSFADTQYF.

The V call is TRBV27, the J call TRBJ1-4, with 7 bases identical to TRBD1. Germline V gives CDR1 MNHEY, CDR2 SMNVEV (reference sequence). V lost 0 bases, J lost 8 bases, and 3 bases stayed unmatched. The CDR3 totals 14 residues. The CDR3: CASSLSGGREKLFF. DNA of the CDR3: TGTGCCAGCAGTTTATCAGGGGGCCGAGAAAAACTGTTTTTT.

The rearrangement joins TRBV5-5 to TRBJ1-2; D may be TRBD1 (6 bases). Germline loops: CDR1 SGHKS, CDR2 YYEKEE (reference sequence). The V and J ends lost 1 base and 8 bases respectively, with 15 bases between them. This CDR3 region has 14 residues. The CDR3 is CASSLLQGIRGYTF. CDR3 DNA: TGTGCCAGCAGCTTGTTACAGGGAATACGGGGCTACACCTTC.

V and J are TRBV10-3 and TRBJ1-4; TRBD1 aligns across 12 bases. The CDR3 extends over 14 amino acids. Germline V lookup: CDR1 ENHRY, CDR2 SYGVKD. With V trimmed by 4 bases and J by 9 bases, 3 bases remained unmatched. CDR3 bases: TGTGCCATCAGTGTGGGGGACAGGGGGCAAAAACTGTTTTTT. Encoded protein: CAISVGDRGQKLFF.

The CDR3 here is CASSSSSTGATGNTIYF. CDR3 bases: TGTGCCAGCAGCAGTAGTAGCACAGGGGCAACTGGAAACACCATATATTTT. V is TRBV9 and J is TRBJ1-3; TRBD1 aligns across 7 bases. The CDR3 has 17 residues. V lost 4 bases and J lost 2; bases outside the gene matches: 12. Germline CDR1 SGDLS, CDR2 YYNGEE.

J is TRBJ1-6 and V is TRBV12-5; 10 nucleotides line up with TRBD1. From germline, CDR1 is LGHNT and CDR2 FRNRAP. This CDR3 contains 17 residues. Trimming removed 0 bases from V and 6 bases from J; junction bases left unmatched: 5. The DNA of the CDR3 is TGTGCTAGTGGTTTGGTAACGGGACAGGGGAGTAATTCACCCCTCCACTTT. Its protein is CASGLVTGQGSNSPLHF.

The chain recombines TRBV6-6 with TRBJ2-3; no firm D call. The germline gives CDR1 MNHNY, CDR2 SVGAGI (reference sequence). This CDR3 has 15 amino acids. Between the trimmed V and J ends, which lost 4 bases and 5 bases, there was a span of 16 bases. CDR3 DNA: TGTGCCAGCAGTTTCACCCTTCTATTGAAAGATACGCAGTATTTT. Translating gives CASSFTLLLKDTQYF.

The CDR3, as DNA: TGTGCCAGCAGCGCGACAGGCTCTGGAAACACCATATATTTT. The encoded protein is CASSATGSGNTIYF. J is TRBJ1-3 and V is TRBV7-7; tentatively, D is TRBD1 (6 bases). The CDR3 is made up of 14 amino acids. From germline, CDR1 is SSHAT and CDR2 FNYEAQ (reference sequence). V was cut by 5 bases and J by 0 bases, with 8 bases left in between.